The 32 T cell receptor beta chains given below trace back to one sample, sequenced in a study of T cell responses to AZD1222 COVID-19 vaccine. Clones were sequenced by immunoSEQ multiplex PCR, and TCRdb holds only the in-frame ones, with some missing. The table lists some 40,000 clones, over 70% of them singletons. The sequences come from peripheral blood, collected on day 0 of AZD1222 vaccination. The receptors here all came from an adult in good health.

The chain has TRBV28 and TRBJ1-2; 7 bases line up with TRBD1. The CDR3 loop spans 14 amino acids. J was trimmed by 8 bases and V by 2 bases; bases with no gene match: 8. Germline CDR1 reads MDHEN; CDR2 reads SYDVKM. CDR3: CASSLKGAYGGYTF. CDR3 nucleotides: TGTGCCAGCAGTTTAAAGGGGGCGTACGGGGGCTACACCTTC.

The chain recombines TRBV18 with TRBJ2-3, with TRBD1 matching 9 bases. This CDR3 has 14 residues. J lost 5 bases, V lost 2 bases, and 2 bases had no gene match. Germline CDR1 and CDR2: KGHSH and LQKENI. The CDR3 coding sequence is TGTGCCAGCTCACCAGGGACAGGGATAGATACGCAGTATTTT. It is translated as CASSPGTGIDTQYF.

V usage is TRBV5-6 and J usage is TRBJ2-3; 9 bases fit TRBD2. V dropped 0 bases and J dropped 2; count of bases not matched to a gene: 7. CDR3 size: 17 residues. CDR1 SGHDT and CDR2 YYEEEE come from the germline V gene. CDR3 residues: CASSLGGSGGDTDTQYF. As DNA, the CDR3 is TGTGCCAGCAGCTTGGGTGGTAGCGGGGGAGACACAGATACGCAGTATTTT.

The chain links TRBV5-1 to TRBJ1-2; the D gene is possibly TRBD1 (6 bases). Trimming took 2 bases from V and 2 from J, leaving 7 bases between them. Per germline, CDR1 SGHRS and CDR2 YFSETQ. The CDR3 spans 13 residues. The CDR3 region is CASSFQGNYGYTF. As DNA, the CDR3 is TGCGCCAGCAGCTTCCAGGGGAACTATGGCTACACCTTC.

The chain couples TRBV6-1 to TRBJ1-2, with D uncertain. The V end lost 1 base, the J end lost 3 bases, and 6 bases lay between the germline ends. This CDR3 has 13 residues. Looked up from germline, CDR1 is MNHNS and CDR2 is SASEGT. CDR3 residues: CASSEGAYYGYTF. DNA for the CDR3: TGTGCCAGCAGTGAAGGGGCGTACTATGGCTACACCTTC.

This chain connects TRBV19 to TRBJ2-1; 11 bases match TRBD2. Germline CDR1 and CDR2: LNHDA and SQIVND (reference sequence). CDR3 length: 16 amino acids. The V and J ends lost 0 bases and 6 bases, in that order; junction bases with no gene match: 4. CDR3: CASSIEPTSGANEQFF. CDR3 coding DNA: TGTGCCAGTAGTATAGAGCCGACTAGCGGGGCCAATGAGCAGTTCTTC.

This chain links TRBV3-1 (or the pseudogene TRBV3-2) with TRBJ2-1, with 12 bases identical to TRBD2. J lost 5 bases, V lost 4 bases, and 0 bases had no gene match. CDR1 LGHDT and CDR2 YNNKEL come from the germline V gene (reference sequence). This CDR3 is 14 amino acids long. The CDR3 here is CASSRLAGDNEQFF. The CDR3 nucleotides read TGTGCCAGCAGCCGACTAGCGGGGGACAATGAGCAGTTCTTC.

CDR3 sequence reads: CASSLYRDSAYEQYF. In DNA form, the CDR3 reads TGTGCCAGCAGCTTGTACCGGGACAGCGCCTACGAGCAGTACTTC. The chain recombines TRBV5-6 with TRBJ2-7; 7 nucleotides agree with TRBD1. Trimming took 1 base from V and 2 from J; bases not matched to a gene: 6. The germline V gene encodes CDR1 SGHDT and CDR2 YYEEEE. CDR3 length: 15 amino acids.

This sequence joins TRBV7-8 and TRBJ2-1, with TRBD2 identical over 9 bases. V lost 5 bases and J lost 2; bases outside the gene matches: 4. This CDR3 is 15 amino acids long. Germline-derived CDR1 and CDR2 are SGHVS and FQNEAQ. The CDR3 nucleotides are TGTGCCAGCAGCCTGACTAGCGGTGCCTACAATGAGCAGTTCTTC. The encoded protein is CASSLTSGAYNEQFF.

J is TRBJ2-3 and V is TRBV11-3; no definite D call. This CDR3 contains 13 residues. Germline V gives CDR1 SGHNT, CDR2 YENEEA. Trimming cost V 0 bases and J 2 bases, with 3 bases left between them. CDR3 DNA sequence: TGTGCCAGCAGCTTAGACCACACAGATACGCAGTATTTT. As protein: CASSLDHTDTQYF.

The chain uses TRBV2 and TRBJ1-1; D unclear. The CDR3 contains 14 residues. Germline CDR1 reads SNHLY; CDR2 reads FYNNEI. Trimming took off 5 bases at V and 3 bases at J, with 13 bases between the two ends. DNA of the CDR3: TGTGCCAGCAGTATCGGGGAAGCGTACACTGAAGCTTTCTTT. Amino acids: CASSIGEAYTEAFF. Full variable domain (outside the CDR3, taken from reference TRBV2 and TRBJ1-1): EPEVTQTPSHQVTQMGQEVILRCVPISNHLYFYWYRQILGQKVEFLVSFYNNEISEKSEIFDDQFSVERPDGSNFTLKIRSTKLEDSAMYFCASSIGEAYTEAFFGQGTRLTVV.

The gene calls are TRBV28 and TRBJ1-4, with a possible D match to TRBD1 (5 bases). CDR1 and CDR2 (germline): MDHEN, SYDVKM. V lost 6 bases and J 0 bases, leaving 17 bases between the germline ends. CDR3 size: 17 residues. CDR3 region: CASSRTGDPSTNEKLFF. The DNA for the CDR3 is TGTGCCAGCAGCCGGACGGGGGACCCATCAACTAATGAAAAACTGTTTTTT.

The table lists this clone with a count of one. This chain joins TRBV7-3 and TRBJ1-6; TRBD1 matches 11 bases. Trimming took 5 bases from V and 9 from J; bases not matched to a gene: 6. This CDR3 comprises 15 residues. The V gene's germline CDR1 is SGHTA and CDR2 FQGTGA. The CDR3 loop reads CASSPTGQGGSPLHF. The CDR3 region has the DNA TGTGCCAGCAGCCCGACGGGACAGGGGGGTTCACCCCTCCACTTT.

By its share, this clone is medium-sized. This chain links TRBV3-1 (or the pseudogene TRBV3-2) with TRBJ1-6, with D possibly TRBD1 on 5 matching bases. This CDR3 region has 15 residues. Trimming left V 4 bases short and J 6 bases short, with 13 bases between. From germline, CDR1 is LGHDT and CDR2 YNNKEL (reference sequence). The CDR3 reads CASSLEGQGNSPLHF. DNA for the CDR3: TGTGCCAGCAGCCTGGAAGGGCAGGGTAATTCACCCCTCCACTTT.

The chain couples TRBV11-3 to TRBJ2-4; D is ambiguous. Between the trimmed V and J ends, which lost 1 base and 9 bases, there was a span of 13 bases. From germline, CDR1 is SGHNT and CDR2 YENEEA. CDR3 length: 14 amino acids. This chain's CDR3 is CASSLANSGAIQYF. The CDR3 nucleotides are TGTGCCAGCAGCTTAGCGAACAGTGGCGCCATTCAGTACTTC.

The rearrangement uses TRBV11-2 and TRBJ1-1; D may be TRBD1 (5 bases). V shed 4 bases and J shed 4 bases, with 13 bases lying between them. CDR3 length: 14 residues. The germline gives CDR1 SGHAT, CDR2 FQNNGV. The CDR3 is CASSWGFSSTEAFF. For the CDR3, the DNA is TGTGCCAGCAGCTGGGGCTTCTCGAGCACTGAAGCTTTCTTT. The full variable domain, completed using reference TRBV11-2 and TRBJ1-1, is EAGVAQSPRYKIIEKRQSVAFWCNPISGHATLYWYQQILGQGPKLLIQFQNNGVVDDSQLPKDRFSAERLKGVDSTLKIQPAKLEDSAVYLCASSWGFSSTEAFFGQGTRLTVV.

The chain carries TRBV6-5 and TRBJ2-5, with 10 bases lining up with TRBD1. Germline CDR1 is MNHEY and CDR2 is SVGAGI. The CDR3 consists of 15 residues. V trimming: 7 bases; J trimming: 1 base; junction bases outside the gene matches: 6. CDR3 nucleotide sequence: TGTGCCAGCACCCCGGGACAGGGGTTCCAAGAGACCCAGTACTTC. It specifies CASTPGQGFQETQYF.

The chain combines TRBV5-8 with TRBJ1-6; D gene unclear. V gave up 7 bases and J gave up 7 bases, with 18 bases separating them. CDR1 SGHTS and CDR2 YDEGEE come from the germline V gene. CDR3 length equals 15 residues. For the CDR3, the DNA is TGTGCCAGCCACGACGTCGGGCGTCCGAATTCACCCCTCCACTTT. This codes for CASHDVGRPNSPLHF.

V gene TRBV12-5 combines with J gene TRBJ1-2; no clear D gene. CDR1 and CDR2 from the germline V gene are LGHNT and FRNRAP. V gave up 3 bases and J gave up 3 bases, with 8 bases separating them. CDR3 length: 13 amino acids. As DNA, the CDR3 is TGTGCTAGTGGTTTAAGGGCTGACTATGGCTACACCTTC. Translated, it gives CASGLRADYGYTF.

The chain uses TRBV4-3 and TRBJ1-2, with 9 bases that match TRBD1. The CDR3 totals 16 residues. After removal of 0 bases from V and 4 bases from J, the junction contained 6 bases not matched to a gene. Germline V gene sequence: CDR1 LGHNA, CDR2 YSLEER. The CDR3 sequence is CASSQDRGTGIYGYTF. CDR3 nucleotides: TGCGCCAGCAGCCAAGATAGGGGGACAGGGATCTATGGCTACACCTTC.

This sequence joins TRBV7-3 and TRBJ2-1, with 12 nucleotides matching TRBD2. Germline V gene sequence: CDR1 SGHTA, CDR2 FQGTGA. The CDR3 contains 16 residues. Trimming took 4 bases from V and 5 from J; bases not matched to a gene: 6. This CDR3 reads CASSSLGLAGNNEQFF. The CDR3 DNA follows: TGTGCCAGCAGCTCCCTCGGACTAGCGGGGAACAATGAGCAGTTCTTC. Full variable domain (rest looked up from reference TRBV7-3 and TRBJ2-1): GAGVSQTPSNKVTEKGKYVELRCDPISGHTALYWYRQSLGQGPEFLIYFQGTGAADDSGLPNDRFFAVRPEGSVSTLKIQRTERGDSAVYLCASSSLGLAGNNEQFFGPGTRLTVL.

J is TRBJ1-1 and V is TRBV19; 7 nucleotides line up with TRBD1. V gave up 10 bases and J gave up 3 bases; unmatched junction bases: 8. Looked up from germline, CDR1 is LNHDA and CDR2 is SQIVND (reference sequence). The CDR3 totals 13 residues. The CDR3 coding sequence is TGTGCCACGCGTACTGACAGGGACACTGAAGCTTTCTTT. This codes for CATRTDRDTEAFF.

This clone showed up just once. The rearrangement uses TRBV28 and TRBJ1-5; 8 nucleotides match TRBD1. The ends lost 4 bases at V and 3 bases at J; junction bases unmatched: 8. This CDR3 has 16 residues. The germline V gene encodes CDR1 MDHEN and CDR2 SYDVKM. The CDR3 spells CASSSRDRSINQPQHF. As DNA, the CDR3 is TGTGCCAGCAGTTCACGGGACAGGTCTATCAATCAGCCCCAGCATTTT.

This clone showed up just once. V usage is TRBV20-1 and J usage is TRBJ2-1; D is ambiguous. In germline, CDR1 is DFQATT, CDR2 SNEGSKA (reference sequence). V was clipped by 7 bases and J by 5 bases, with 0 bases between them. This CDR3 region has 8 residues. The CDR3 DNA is TGCAGTGACAATGAGCAGTTCTTC. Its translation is CSDNEQFF.

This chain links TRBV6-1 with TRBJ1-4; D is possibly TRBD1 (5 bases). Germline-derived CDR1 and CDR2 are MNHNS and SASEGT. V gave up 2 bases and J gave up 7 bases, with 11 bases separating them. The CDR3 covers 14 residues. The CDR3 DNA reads TGTGCCAGCAGTGAACGCAGGGATAGTGAAAAACTGTTTTTT. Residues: CASSERRDSEKLFF.

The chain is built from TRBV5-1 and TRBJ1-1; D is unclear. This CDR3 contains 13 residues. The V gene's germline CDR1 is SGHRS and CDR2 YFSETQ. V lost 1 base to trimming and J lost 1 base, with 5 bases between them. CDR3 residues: CASSLPANTEAFF. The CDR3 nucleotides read TGCGCCAGCAGCTTGCCGGCGAACACTGAAGCTTTCTTT.

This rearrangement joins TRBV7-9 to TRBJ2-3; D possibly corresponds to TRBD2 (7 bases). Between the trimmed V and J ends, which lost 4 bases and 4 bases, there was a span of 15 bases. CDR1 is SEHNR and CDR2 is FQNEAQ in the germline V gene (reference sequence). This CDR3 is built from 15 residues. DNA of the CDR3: TGTGCCAGCAGCTCTCGGCGGGGGCTCTCAGATACGCAGTATTTT. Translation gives CASSSRRGLSDTQYF. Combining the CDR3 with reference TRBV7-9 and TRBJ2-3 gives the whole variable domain DTGVSQNPRHKITKRGQNVTFRCDPISEHNRLYWYRQTLGQGPEFLTYFQNEAQLEKSRLLSDRFSAERPKGSFSTLEIQRTEQGDSAMYLCASSSRRGLSDTQYFGPGTRLTVL.

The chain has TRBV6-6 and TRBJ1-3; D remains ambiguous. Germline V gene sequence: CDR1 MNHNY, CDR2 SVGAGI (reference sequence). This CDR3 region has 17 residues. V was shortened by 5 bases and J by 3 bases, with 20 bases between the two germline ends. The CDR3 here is CASSLGPHGTFGNTIYF. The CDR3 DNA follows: TGTGCCAGCAGTCTGGGCCCACACGGAACCTTTGGAAACACCATATATTTT.

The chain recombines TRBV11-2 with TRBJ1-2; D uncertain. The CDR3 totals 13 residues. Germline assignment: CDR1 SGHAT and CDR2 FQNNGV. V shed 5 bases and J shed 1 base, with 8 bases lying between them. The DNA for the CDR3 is TGTGCCAGCAGCAGTGGGGATAACTATGGCTACACCTTC. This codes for CASSSGDNYGYTF. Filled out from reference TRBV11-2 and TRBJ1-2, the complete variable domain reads EAGVAQSPRYKIIEKRQSVAFWCNPISGHATLYWYQQILGQGPKLLIQFQNNGVVDDSQLPKDRFSAERLKGVDSTLKIQPAKLEDSAVYLCASSSGDNYGYTFGSGTRLTVV.

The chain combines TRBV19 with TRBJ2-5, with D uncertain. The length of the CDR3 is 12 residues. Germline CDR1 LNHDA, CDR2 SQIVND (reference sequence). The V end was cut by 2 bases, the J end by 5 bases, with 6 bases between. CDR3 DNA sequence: TGTGCCAGTAGTATACTCGGGGAGACCCAGTACTTC. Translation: CASSILGETQYF.

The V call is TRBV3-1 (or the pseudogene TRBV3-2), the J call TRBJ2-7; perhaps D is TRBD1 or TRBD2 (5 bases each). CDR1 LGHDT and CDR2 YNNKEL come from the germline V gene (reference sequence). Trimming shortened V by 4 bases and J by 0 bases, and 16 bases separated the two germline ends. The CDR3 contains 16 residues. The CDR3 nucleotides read TGTGCCAGCAGCCCAATGGGACCGGTGAGCTCCTACGAGCAGTACTTC. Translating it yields CASSPMGPVSSYEQYF.

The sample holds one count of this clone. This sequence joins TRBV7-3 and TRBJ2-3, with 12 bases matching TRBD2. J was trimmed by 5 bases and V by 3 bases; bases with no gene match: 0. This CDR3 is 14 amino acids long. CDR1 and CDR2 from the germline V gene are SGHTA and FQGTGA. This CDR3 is CASSLTSGGDTQYF. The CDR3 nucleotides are TGTGCCAGCAGCTTGACTAGCGGGGGAGATACGCAGTATTTT.